The source of this T cell receptor beta chain is a study of chemoradiotherapy in HPV16-positive cancers. Background on the study: A couple of HPV16-positive patients' cells yielded candidate HPV-specific clones and common motifs.

TCRdb's copy holds only in-frame clones and misses some; the assay was immunoSEQ multiplex PCR. The sample yields around 23,000 clones, roughly 90% seen once. The CDR3 spans 13 residues. Repeated repertoire sampling spanned the course of chemoradiotherapy. The gene calls are TRBV21-1 and TRBJ1-2; no check of the table's D call, TRBD1, against the DNA was made. TRBV21-1 is shown as a pseudogene. Material: blood, obtained from a patient who underwent chemoradiotherapy. The clonotype originates from a human donor with HPV-associated anogenital cancer. In nucleotides, the CDR3 is TGTGCCAGCAGGGGACAGGGGGCCCATGGCTACACCTTC. As protein: CASRGQGAHGYTF.